The clone carrying this T cell receptor beta chain was picked up a small number of times. This sample was taken from a study of tumor-infiltrating lymphocytes in primary liver carcinoma. Total RNA amounting to roughly 450 ng was the source from which TCR beta cDNA was made with a constant-region primer. Investigators got TCR beta libraries out of three nested multiplex PCR rounds, done with slightly modified ARM-PCR. A C-beta reverse primer was combined with TRBV1-TRBV30 forward primers in the first two PCR rounds, and each round had approximately 10 cycles. TCRdb used MiXCR to reprocess the multiplex PCR reads, holding one entry per CDR3 protein. The sample has about 120,000 distinct CDR3 sequences; less than 75% are singletons. Germline CDR1 LNHDA, CDR2 SQIVND (reference sequence). The V end lost 7 bases, the J end lost 7 bases, and 16 bases lay between the germline ends. This CDR3 contains 13 residues.

Bulk tissue was left unsorted, and RNA and DNA were co-extracted from about 19-30 mg of it. The receptor comes from a woman in her sixties or seventies with primary liver carcinoma and hepatitis B virus infection. Sequencing used tumor-adjacent normal liver tissue. V and J are TRBV19 and TRBJ1-2; D uncertain. Here the CDR3 reads CASTTQGLGGYTF. The CDR3 region has the DNA TGTGCCAGTACCACACAAGGGCTTGGTGGCTACACCTTC. The whole variable domain, filled in from reference TRBV19 and TRBJ1-2, reads DGGITQSPKYLFRKEGQNVTLSCEQNLNHDAMYWYRQDPGQGLRLIYYSQIVNDFQKGDIAEGYSVSREKKESFPLTVTSAQKNPTAFYLCASTTQGLGGYTFGSGTRLTVV.